Shown below are 4 T cell receptor beta chains from a single sample sequenced in a study of shared T cell receptors in the human thymus. The table came from immunoSEQ multiplex PCR; TCRdb's copy has only in-frame clones and leaves some out. The table has approximately 400,000 clones, roughly 94% seen once; the top ten hold about 0.02%. The specimen was thymocytes. Every receptor here comes from a human donor.

The V call is TRBV10-3, the J call TRBJ2-3, with TRBD2 identical over 7 bases. The CDR3 contains 13 residues. After removal of 7 bases from V and 4 bases from J, the junction contained 5 bases not matched to a gene. Looked up from germline, CDR1 is ENHRY and CDR2 is SYGVKD. Here the CDR3 DNA reads TGTGCCATCACTGGGGACTACCCAGATACGCAGTATTTT. This sequence encodes CAITGDYPDTQYF.

CDR3 amino acids: CASSRPGAFGYTF. The CDR3 DNA reads as TGTGCCAGCAGCCGGCCAGGGGCCTTCGGCTACACCTTC. V is TRBV6-5 and J is TRBJ1-2; perhaps TRBD1 as D (6 bases). The CDR3 loop spans 13 amino acids. The V and J ends lost 6 bases and 8 bases respectively, with 16 bases between them. Per the germline V gene, CDR1 is MNHEY and CDR2 is SVGAGI.

V usage is TRBV4-2 and J usage is TRBJ2-1, with 13 bases identical to TRBD2. V was clipped by 8 bases and J by 6 bases; unmatched bases: 13. Germline values: CDR1 LGHNA, CDR2 YNFKEQ. The CDR3 runs to 17 residues. CDR3 residues: CASALTSGRENLNEQFF. The CDR3, as DNA: TGTGCCAGCGCGCTAACTAGCGGGAGGGAAAACCTCAATGAGCAGTTCTTC.

The chain combines TRBV4-1 with TRBJ1-1; unclear D gene. The V and J ends lost 4 bases and 7 bases respectively, with 13 bases between them. CDR3 size: 13 residues. CDR1 is MGHRA, CDR2 YSYEKL, per germline. The CDR3 DNA is TGCGCCAGCAGCCCCACCGAACGCAATGAAGCTTTCTTT. This encodes CASSPTERNEAFF.